One T cell receptor (beta chain) is described in this entry. Its antigen is not yet known. CDR1 and CDR2 (LNHDA, SQIVND) derive from the germline V gene (reference sequence). Including cysteine and phenylalanine, the CDR3 has 13 amino acids. Kept here is only the CDR3 DNA, which spans 39 bases and is read in frame from base 1. V is trimmed back by 7 bases and J by 5 bases, and the junction contains 4 bases that no gene match accounts for. The cohort was made up of hundreds of healthy bone marrow donors. Cohort members were all nominally healthy when sampled, although unrecorded immune exposures were likely present. The donor was CMV seropositive and belonged to the group of 250 to 300 seropositive cohort members. A peripheral blood sample was collected from each donor, and TCR beta sequencing was performed on peripheral blood mononuclear cells. The Qiagen DNeasy Blood Extraction Kit was used to extract genomic DNA from the blood cell samples.

This entry comes from a study of cytomegalovirus exposure and HLA in healthy donors (TCRdb year 2017). At the level of the whole study: In an earlier analysis of under 750 of the donors, 250 to 350 Gb of sequence data and about 110 million unique TCR beta sequences from about 179 million T cells were reported. An early release covering more than 500 HLA-typed donors comprised approximately 300 gigabases of sequencing data and around 80 million unique TCR sequences. Of the approximately 400 genotyped donors, 65% to 90% fell in the genetic ancestry cluster associated with self-reported Caucasian donors. The study was designed to test whether signatures of past pathogen exposure could be identified by cataloging public T cell receptors. The study used immunosequencing to profile the T cell repertoires of approximately 630 subjects and linked those repertoires to cytomegalovirus serostatus. A separate validation cohort of about 110 different subjects was used in addition to the roughly 700-subject first cohort. The study combined high-throughput TCR immunosequencing, statistical association of individual TCRs with disease status, and machine learning to predict cytomegalovirus infection status. In a later analysis, previously published TCR beta repertoires from several hundred donors were re-analyzed and high-resolution HLA genotyping was added so that TCR occurrence patterns could be studied. Rather than drawing on any new phenotypic data, the later analysis identified candidate immune exposures from TCR beta sequences and the way those sequences occurred across donors. An earlier analysis of approximately 630 of the donors applied high-throughput TCR beta sequencing to assess whether each TCR beta V gene segment acted as functional or pseudogenic. Donor age, sex, ethnicity and CMV serostatus were collected together with the repertoire data. A later genetic analysis took genome-wide SNP genotypes for 398 of the 666 donors and used that subset as a discovery cohort. Every discovery cohort repertoire had been produced on one sequencing platform. HLA typing included class I and class II loci at four-digit resolution. Typing coverage varied by locus: about 620-630 donors for A, B, C, DRB1 and DQB1; approximately 500 for DQA1; around 570 for DPA1; around 450 for DPB1. Roughly 5 DR-DQ haplotypes were handled as single units for association and clustering because linkage in the cohort was strong. Among around 400 genotyped donors of the cohort, an average of approximately 250,000 unique TCR beta nucleotide sequences were sequenced per donor, approximately 20% of them non-productive. The investigation overall reported the following: A total of fewer than 200 TCR beta chains were listed by the study as associated with cytomegalovirus. The classifier was reported to diagnose cytomegalovirus status with high specificity and sensitivity in both the original cohort and the validation cohort. When HLA alleles, especially DR and DQ, strongly co-occurred, TCR associations were difficult to assign to individual alleles. In a later genetic analysis, a missense DCLRE1C variant was associated with V-gene and J-gene trimming of TCR beta chains, and the association was replicated in an independent cohort. Immune exposure information for the cohort was limited to CMV serostatus. It was suggested by the authors that the approach could potentially be generalized to other disease states and immunological phenotypes. Most TCR sequences were observed very rarely across donors, whereas some public TCRs were present in many individuals. Roughly uniform sequencing depth across donors was assumed in presence/absence analyses, although this assumption may not hold. According to a later analysis, TCR association rates differed among HLA loci, with DRB1 alleles showing the most associated TCRs and HLA-C alleles showing the fewest. According to a later analysis, most CMV-associated TCR beta chains appeared to be HLA-restricted, and the HLA associations seemed to be driven largely by CMV exposure. A later analysis reported that several top co-occurrence clusters appeared linked to parvovirus B19, influenza, CMV and Epstein-Barr virus. According to a later genetic analysis, donors in an Asian-associated ancestry cluster had fewer N-insertions in productive TCRs than the approximately 650-donor mean. Broadly in line with IMGT annotations, most TCR beta V segments showed up in productive rearrangements about 87% or about 30% of the time in an earlier analysis of about 500 of the donors. In a later analysis, more than 15,000 TCR beta sequences were associated with specific HLA alleles at a false discovery rate of 0.05. A further reported finding was that TCR beta sequences accurately predicted the HLA-A and HLA-B alleles for most subjects in the first cohort. Because the 87-base-pair reads could not distinguish some IMGT-functional V segments, including TRBV6-2 and TRBV6-3, those segments were excluded. Correlated functional status among segregating V segments might reflect linkage disequilibrium, but an unknown experimental factor could not be ruled out. Because some donors lacked HLA typing at each locus, the association tests relied only on the typed subset. Only TCR beta chains were sequenced in this cohort, and the absence of alpha or paired-chain data limited detectable features. In vitro tests confirmed that a few of the cytomegalovirus-associated TCR beta chains recognize cytomegalovirus antigens. Because counts were too low, approximately 15 rarely observed V segments, including chromosome 9 orphons, were excluded from the earlier analysis of 587 of the donors. Compared with equally common non-associated chains, HLA-associated TCR beta chains in a later analysis were more clonally expanded and had lower generation probabilities. A group of highly shared sequence variants was considered likely to be a technical artifact of the sequencing pipeline.

The library relied on the immunoSEQ multiplex PCR assay. For the multiplex PCR, a mixture combining 60 forward primers for TCR Vbeta segments and 13 reverse primers for TCR Jbeta segments was used. The CDR3 region of rearranged TCR beta genes was amplified from genomic DNA with a multiplex PCR assay. Amplified TCR beta libraries were sequenced as 87-base-pair reads on the Illumina HiSeq System. The published analysis was carried out like this. In a later analysis, roughly 80 million unique TCR beta chains were counted across the 690 or so repertoires, and roughly 10 million of these chains were shared by at least two donors. To remove PCR and sequencing errors, raw reads were error-corrected and collapsed into unique sequences using a nearest-neighbor algorithm that merged closely related sequences. V, D and J gene segments were assigned by aligning CDR3 sequences to IMGT reference sequences. For a sequence to be retained, a match of at least six nucleotides was required to both a V gene segment and a J gene segment. Rearrangements were classified as productive when the CDR3 lacked stop codons and remained in frame with V and J, and all other rearrangements were classified as non-productive. Following IMGT convention, CDR3 was defined as the stretch from the second conserved V-encoded cysteine up to the conserved J-encoded phenylalanine. In an earlier analysis of some 550 of the donors, sequences lacking an unambiguous match to a single V gene segment were excluded. In an earlier analysis of around 590 of the donors, a V segment was called functional when productive rearrangements were above 56.7%, and segregating when the standard deviation between donors exceeded 5%. A statistical classification framework was built for diagnosing cytomegalovirus status from the catalog of TCR beta chain sequences. In a later analysis, TCR nucleotide sequences were compared against IMGT/GENE-DB human TR gene sequences so that V and J genes could be assigned. In a later analysis, CDR3 sequences and most-parsimonious VDJ recombination scenarios were assigned using the TCRdist pipeline. In a later analysis, each TCR beta chain was defined by its CDR3 amino acid sequence together with its V-gene family, and reads lacking a unique V-gene family were excluded. As a way to deal with suspected cross-contamination and a sequencing artifact, a later analysis dropped roughly 620 nucleotide sequences that were highly shared and had low generation probability. In a later analysis, a clonal expansion index was calculated for each public chain from normalized within-repertoire ranks of inferred template counts. Generation probabilities in a later analysis came from a VDJ recombination model fitted to out-of-frame rearrangements, and those results were checked against IGoR. In a later analysis, hypergeometric tests were used to score TCR-TCR, TCR-HLA and TCR-CMV co-occurrence, with a repertoire-size bias correction applied to TCR pairs. False discovery rates were estimated in a later analysis by permuting HLA or CMV assignments 20 times. In a later analysis, co-occurring TCRs were grouped using DBSCAN, with TCRdist sequence similarity added in when clustering inside HLA-allele-positive subsets. For co-occurrence clustering, repertoires with fewer than 30,000 or more than 120,000 public chains were excluded, along with five or six repertoires with anomalous nucleotide sharing. TCRdb mirrors the immuneACCESS table, restricted to in-frame sequences. Some clones are absent from its copies; in checked studies, under half trace to an unresolved V gene, and the reason for the others is unknown. The V and J calls and clone size come from that table; D and trimming were worked out from the DNA. This sample's table carries 150,000 to 200,000 clones. 0.7% to 1% of the sample belongs to the ten largest clones.

Material: PBMCs. This receptor was taken from a woman under 30 in good health and CMV-seropositive. The V and J segments used are TRBV19 and TRBJ1-3, with 8 bases aligning to TRBD1. CDR3 reads: CASNQGARNTIYF. The base sequence is TGTGCCAGTAATCAGGGGGCCCGAAACACCATATATTTT. With the portions outside the CDR3 filled from the reference TRBV19 and TRBJ1-3 genes, the complete variable region becomes DGGITQSPKYLFRKEGQNVTLSCEQNLNHDAMYWYRQDPGQGLRLIYYSQIVNDFQKGDIAEGYSVSREKKESFPLTVTSAQKNPTAFYLCASNQGARNTIYFGEGSWLTVV.